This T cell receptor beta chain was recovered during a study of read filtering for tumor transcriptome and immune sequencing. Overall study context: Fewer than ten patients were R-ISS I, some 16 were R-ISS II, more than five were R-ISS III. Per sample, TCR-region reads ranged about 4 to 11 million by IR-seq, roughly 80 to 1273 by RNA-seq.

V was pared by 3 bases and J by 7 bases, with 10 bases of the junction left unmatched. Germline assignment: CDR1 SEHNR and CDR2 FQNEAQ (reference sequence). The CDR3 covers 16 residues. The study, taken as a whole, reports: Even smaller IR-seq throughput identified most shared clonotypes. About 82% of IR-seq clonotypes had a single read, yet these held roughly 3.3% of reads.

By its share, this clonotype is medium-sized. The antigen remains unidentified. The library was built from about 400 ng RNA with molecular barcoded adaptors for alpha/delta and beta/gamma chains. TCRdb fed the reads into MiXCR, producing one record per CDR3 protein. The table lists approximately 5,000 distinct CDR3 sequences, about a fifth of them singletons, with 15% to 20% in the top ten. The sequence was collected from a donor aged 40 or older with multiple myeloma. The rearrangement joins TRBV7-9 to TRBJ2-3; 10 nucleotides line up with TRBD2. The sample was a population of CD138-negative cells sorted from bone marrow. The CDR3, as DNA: TGTGCCAGCAGCTTTCGGACTCTAGCGGGAGAATATACGCAGTATTTT. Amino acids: CASSFRTLAGEYTQYF.